This TCR beta chain is drawn from a study of cytomegalovirus exposure and HLA in healthy donors. A word on this clone: The target antigen is unknown.

CDR3 length: 13 residues. Per germline, CDR1 LNHNV and CDR2 YYDKDF (reference sequence). V lost 0 bases to trimming and J lost 3 bases, with 6 bases between them. Study-wide results and caveats: Most TCRs appeared rarely, but some public TCRs recurred in many donors. The tendency of first-cohort TCR clusters to co-occur in the 120 or so validation repertoires was the finding of a later analysis. Accounts indicate the classifier identified cytomegalovirus status with strong specificity and sensitivity. In vitro checks showed that a few CMV-associated chains really do target CMV antigens.

TCRdb's copy holds only in-frame clones and misses some; the assay was immunoSEQ multiplex PCR. The sample includes hundreds of thousands of clones, 80% to 95% of them seen just once. This TCR derives from a woman in her twenties or thirties in good health and CMV-seronegative. Sequenced: PBMCs. The chain joins TRBV15 to TRBJ2-7; no clear D. Here the CDR3 DNA reads TGTGCCACCAGCAGAGATCAACGCTACGAGCAGTACTTC. It yields the protein CATSRDQRYEQYF.